This TCR beta chain stems from a study of T cell changes during pregnancy in multiple sclerosis. Clones were read by immunoSEQ multiplex PCR, and TCRdb kept only the in-frame ones, dropping some. Found here are around 44,000 clones, 90% of them singletons; the top ten hold more than 8.5%. V trimming: 3 bases; J trimming: 2 bases; junction bases outside the gene matches: 2. Germline V gene lookup returns CDR1 SGDLS and CDR2 YYNGEE. The CDR3 has 14 residues. This specimen consisted of CD8+ T cells from peripheral blood mononuclear cells, obtained in the first trimester of pregnancy. The TCR originated in a female donor with multiple sclerosis, enrolled in a pregnancy study. The V gene is TRBV9, the J gene TRBJ2-1, with 7 bases aligning to TRBD1. The CDR3 region has the DNA TGTGCCAGCAGCGCCGGGACAGCCTACAATGAGCAGTTCTTC. It encodes CASSAGTAYNEQFF.